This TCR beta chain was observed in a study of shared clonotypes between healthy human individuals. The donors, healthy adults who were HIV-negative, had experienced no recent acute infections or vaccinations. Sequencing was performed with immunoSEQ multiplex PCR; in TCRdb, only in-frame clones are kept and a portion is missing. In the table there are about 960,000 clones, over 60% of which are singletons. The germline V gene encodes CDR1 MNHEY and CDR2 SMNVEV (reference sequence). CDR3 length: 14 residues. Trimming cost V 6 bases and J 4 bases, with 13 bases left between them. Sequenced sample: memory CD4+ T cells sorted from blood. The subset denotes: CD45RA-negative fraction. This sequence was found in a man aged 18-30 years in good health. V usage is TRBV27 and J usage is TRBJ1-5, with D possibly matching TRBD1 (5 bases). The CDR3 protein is CASRPSGINQPQHF. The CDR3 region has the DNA TGTGCCAGCAGACCATCAGGGATTAATCAGCCCCAGCATTTT.